The 32 T cell receptor beta chains below were found in one sample sequenced in a study of regulatory T cells in long-lasting Graves disease. The TCR beta library used iRepertoire HTBI primers with Arm-PCR amplification of CDR3. A single record per CDR3 protein comes from TCRdb applying MiXCR to the multiplex PCR reads. The sample yields over 300,000 distinct CDR3 sequences, less than 20% seen once. Time point: newly diagnosed GD, antithyroid drugs for less than 3 months. TCR sequences were obtained from RNA taken from PBMCs. Material: peripheral blood mononuclear cells (PBMCs), obtained at new diagnosis, from a patient treated with antithyroid drugs. These TCRs come from a female donor with Graves disease.

This clonotype was observed many times. The CDR3 DNA follows: TGTGCCGGGGGGACAGGGGTAGGCGAGCAGTACTTC. Protein: CAGGTGVGEQYF. The rearrangement joins TRBV30 to TRBJ2-7; TRBD1 agrees at 10 bases. Germline CDR1 and CDR2: GTSNPN and SVGIG (reference sequence). The CDR3 is made up of 12 amino acids. V was clipped by 8 bases and J by 6 bases; unmatched bases: 7.

This clonotype was counted at least ten times. The chain links TRBV3-1 to TRBJ2-3; D ambiguous. V was trimmed by 1 base and J by 2 bases, leaving 7 bases between them. CDR1 is LGHDT and CDR2 is YNNKEL in the germline V gene (reference sequence). CDR3 length equals 14 residues. CDR3 sequence (DNA): TGTGCCAGCAGCCAAGGGGTCTCCACAGATACGCAGTATTTT. Translating gives CASSQGVSTDTQYF.

The table lists this clonotype with many counts. The genes are TRBV7-3 and TRBJ2-3; D tentatively fits TRBD1 or TRBD2 (6 bases each). The CDR3 sequence is 15 residues long. Germline CDR1 SGHTA, CDR2 FQGTGA. Trimming cost V 5 bases and J 2 bases, with 14 bases left between them. CDR3 nucleotides: TGTGCCAGCAGCCCAATGGGGGGCCCCACAGATACGCAGTATTTT. Protein product: CASSPMGGPTDTQYF. Full variable domain (remainder filled in from reference TRBV7-3 and TRBJ2-3): GAGVSQTPSNKVTEKGKYVELRCDPISGHTALYWYRQSLGQGPEFLIYFQGTGAADDSGLPNDRFFAVRPEGSVSTLKIQRTERGDSAVYLCASSPMGGPTDTQYFGPGTRLTVL.

The genes are TRBV18 and TRBJ2-5, with D possibly TRBD1 on 6 matching bases. This CDR3 contains 13 residues. Trimming pared 5 bases from V and 1 base from J, leaving 8 bases between. Germline values: CDR1 KGHSH, CDR2 LQKENI. CDR3: CASSADSQETQYF. In DNA form, the CDR3 reads TGTGCCAGCTCAGCGGACAGCCAAGAGACCCAGTACTTC.

This clonotype was recorded many times. V gene TRBV3-1 combines with J gene TRBJ2-1; 9 bases align to TRBD1. CDR1 LGHDT and CDR2 YNNKEL come from the germline V gene (reference sequence). With 1 base clipped from V and 5 bases from J, the junction kept 9 bases outside the gene matches. This CDR3 contains 17 residues. CDR3 loop: CASSQGGTGKIHNEQFF. Here the CDR3 DNA reads TGTGCCAGCAGCCAAGGGGGGACAGGGAAAATCCACAATGAGCAGTTCTTC.

This clonotype has a count of ten or more. The V and J genes are TRBV12-3 or TRBV12-4 and TRBJ1-4, with D possibly being TRBD1 (5 bases). CDR3 length: 14 residues. Trimming took off 3 bases at V and 2 bases at J, with 7 bases between the two ends. CDR3 coding DNA: TGTGCCAGCAGTTTGAGGGGTACTAATGAAAAACTGTTTTTT. This translates into CASSLRGTNEKLFF.

On this clonotype itself: Mismatch with germline at one junction end may stem from a read error. The V gene is TRBV11-2, the J gene TRBJ1-1; 7 nucleotides agree with TRBD1. This CDR3 has 13 amino acids. Germline values: CDR1 SGHAT, CDR2 FQNNGV. This CDR3 is CASTQGGNTEALF. Written as DNA, the CDR3 is TGTGCCAGCACCCAGGGGGGGAACACTGAAGCTCTCTTT.

This clonotype came up a few times. The rearrangement joins TRBV7-9 to TRBJ1-5; tentative D call: TRBD1 (6 bases). The V and J ends lost 2 bases and 2 bases respectively, with 10 bases between them. The CDR3 has 15 amino acids. The V gene's germline CDR1 is SEHNR and CDR2 FQNEAQ (reference sequence). For the CDR3, the DNA is TGTGCCAGCAGCTTATCAGGGGCTGGCAATCAGCCCCAGCATTTT. It yields the protein CASSLSGAGNQPQHF.

At least ten counts were recorded for this clonotype. This chain joins TRBV12-5 and TRBJ1-1, with D maybe TRBD1 (6 bases). Looked up from germline, CDR1 is LGHNT and CDR2 is FRNRAP. Trimming cost V 3 bases and J 1 base, with 18 bases left between them. This CDR3 is built from 17 residues. The CDR3 here is CASGFGALGRGNTEAFF. DNA for the CDR3: TGTGCTAGTGGTTTTGGCGCTTTGGGCAGGGGGAACACTGAAGCTTTCTTT.

This chain connects TRBV6-1 to TRBJ1-4, with 7 bases that match TRBD1. The CDR3 covers 15 residues. CDR1 is MNHNS, CDR2 SASEGT, per germline. Trimming removed 8 bases from V and 8 bases from J; junction bases left unmatched: 14. DNA for the CDR3: TGTGCCAGCGTTGGCAGGGGGAGAGGTTGGGAAAAACTGTTTTTT. It specifies CASVGRGRGWEKLFF.

This clonotype was found many times. V is TRBV5-1 and J is TRBJ2-3, with D tentatively TRBD1 or TRBD2 (5 bases each). This CDR3 contains 16 residues. The germline V gene has CDR1 SGHRS and CDR2 YFSETQ. V lost 1 base and J 0 bases, leaving 12 bases between the germline ends. CDR3 amino acids: CASSLPGTASTDTQYF. The CDR3 nucleotides are TGCGCCAGCAGCTTGCCCGGGACGGCAAGCACAGATACGCAGTATTTT.

This clonotype was picked up many times. The rearrangement uses TRBV12-3 or TRBV12-4 and TRBJ2-4; D is unresolved. The CDR3 has 13 amino acids. V gave up 5 bases and J gave up 3 bases, with 8 bases separating them. Here the CDR3 DNA reads TGTGCCAGCAGTCCCGAAGTCAAAAACATTCAGTACTTC. Its translation: CASSPEVKNIQYF.

This clonotype was detected ten times or more. The V gene is TRBV5-1, the J gene TRBJ2-2; D may be TRBD2 (6 bases). V lost 4 bases and J lost 4, with 20 bases in between. Per germline, CDR1 SGHRS and CDR2 YFSETQ. The CDR3 runs to 17 residues. The CDR3 loop reads CASSPQGPTSPTGELFF. In DNA, the CDR3 is TGCGCCAGCAGCCCCCAGGGCCCAACTAGCCCCACCGGGGAGCTGTTTTTT.

This clonotype appeared many times. The chain uses TRBV7-2 and TRBJ1-1; 8 bases align to TRBD1. V was pared by 4 bases and J by 4 bases, with 5 bases of the junction left unmatched. The CDR3 is 14 residues long. CDR1 SGHTA and CDR2 FQGNSA come from the germline V gene. The CDR3, as DNA: TGTGCCAGCAGCTCCAACAGGGGGAGCACTGAAGCTTTCTTT. Translation: CASSSNRGSTEAFF.

This clonotype was seen once. This is likely an artifact of a read error, given a far larger clone one base away. This chain joins TRBV7-2 and TRBJ2-1; TRBD1 is a possible D gene (6 bases). The V gene's germline CDR1 is SGHTA and CDR2 FQGNSA. The CDR3 has 14 residues. CDR3 sequence reads: CACSVSLQGSEQFF. Written as DNA, the CDR3 is TGTGCCTGCAGCGTCAGCCTACAGGGATCTGAGCAGTTCTTC.

This clonotype was detected ten times or more. This chain links TRBV6-1 with TRBJ1-2; 9 bases are a match to TRBD1. The V segment lost 0 bases and the J segment 4 bases; nucleotides outside the gene matches: 6. Germline V CDR1 and CDR2: MNHNS, SASEGT. This CDR3 comprises 16 residues. Here the CDR3 reads CASSEATGQGLYGYTF. The DNA for the CDR3 is TGTGCCAGCAGTGAAGCAACAGGACAGGGGCTCTATGGCTACACCTTC.

This clonotype was counted a single time. The gene calls are TRBV12-3 or TRBV12-4 and TRBJ2-5; D perhaps matches TRBD1 (6 bases). V gave up 2 bases and J gave up 5 bases, with 15 bases separating them. The CDR3 has 15 amino acids. The CDR3 nucleotides are TGTGCCAGCAGTTTACTAAGCGAGAGGGGGGAGACCCAGTACTTC. Residues: CASSLLSERGETQYF.

This clonotype was picked up many times. V gene TRBV27 combines with J gene TRBJ2-2, with TRBD1 identical over 9 bases. The junction had 7 bases not matched to a gene; V was cut back by 2 bases and J by 6 bases. The CDR3 is 16 residues long. CDR1 MNHEY and CDR2 SMNVEV come from the germline V gene (reference sequence). CDR3 in amino acids: CASSLAGDRVSGELFF. For the CDR3, the DNA is TGTGCCAGCAGTTTAGCAGGGGACAGGGTTTCCGGGGAGCTGTTTTTT.

In DNA, the CDR3 is TGTGCCAGCAGGGACTCCGAGGGCCTTGGCTACACCTTC. This encodes CASRDSEGLGYTF. J is TRBJ1-2 and V is TRBV12-3 or TRBV12-4; D unresolved. This CDR3 has 13 residues. V lost 6 bases to trimming and J lost 7 bases, with 15 bases between them.

The table lists this clonotype with many counts. This chain links TRBV5-1 with TRBJ1-1; no definite D call. This CDR3 comprises 14 residues. Germline CDR1 and CDR2: SGHRS and YFSETQ. Trimming took 0 bases from V and 5 from J, leaving 11 bases between them. The CDR3, as DNA: TGCGCCAGCAGCTTGGACTCAGTCGGTACTGAAGCTTTCTTT. Translation gives CASSLDSVGTEAFF. The full variable domain, with the rest looked up from reference TRBV5-1 and TRBJ1-1, is KAGVTQTPRYLIKTRGQQVTLSCSPISGHRSVSWYQQTPGQGLQFLFEYFSETQRNKGNFPGRFSGRQFSNSRSEMNVSTLELGDSALYLCASSLDSVGTEAFFGQGTRLTVV.

This clonotype was seen many times. The chain uses TRBV20-1 and TRBJ1-4; D unclear. This CDR3 is 15 amino acids long. Trimming stripped 0 bases from V and 5 bases from J, with 13 bases between. CDR1 and CDR2 (germline): DFQATT, SNEGSKA (reference sequence). In DNA, the CDR3 is TGCAGTGCTAGAGAACGGGTGGTACGAAATGAAAAACTGTTTTTT. Encoded protein: CSARERVVRNEKLFF.

This clonotype has a count of ten or more. The rearrangement uses TRBV12-3 or TRBV12-4 and TRBJ2-1; perhaps TRBD1 as D (7 bases). The CDR3 covers 14 residues. V was cut by 6 bases and J by 4 bases, with 13 bases left in between. The chain's CDR3 is CASRAGGSYNEQFF. Here the CDR3 DNA reads TGTGCCAGCAGGGCAGGGGGGAGTTACAATGAGCAGTTCTTC.

V gene TRBV18 combines with J gene TRBJ2-2; tentatively, D is TRBD2 (5 bases). Germline V CDR1 and CDR2: KGHSH, LQKENI. The CDR3 is 16 residues long. The V and J ends lost 2 bases and 4 bases respectively, with 14 bases between them. The CDR3 bases are TGTGCCAGCTCACCAGTCTTCGGCGGAGGCACCGGGGAGCTGTTTTTT. This codes for CASSPVFGGGTGELFF.

The chain combines TRBV5-1 with TRBJ2-1, with 8 bases fitting TRBD2. The junction had 3 bases not matched to a gene; V was cut back by 3 bases and J by 1 base. Germline loops: CDR1 SGHRS, CDR2 YFSETQ. The CDR3 length is 15 residues. As DNA, the CDR3 is TGCGCCAGCAGCTCGCGGGGGGTATCCTACAATGAGCAGTTCTTC. Amino acids: CASSSRGVSYNEQFF.

This chain links TRBV12-3 or TRBV12-4 with TRBJ2-3; 8 nucleotides line up with TRBD1. The length of the CDR3 is 14 residues. The V gene end was trimmed by 4 bases and the J gene end by 4 bases; junction bases not matched to a gene: 4. The CDR3 nucleotides read TGTGCCAGCAGTTACTACAGGGGGGCAGATACGCAGTATTTT. Translation gives CASSYYRGADTQYF.

Concerning this clonotype: A much larger clone sits a single nucleotide away, making a read error possible. This chain connects TRBV28 to TRBJ2-3, with D perhaps assigned TRBD1 or TRBD2 (5 bases each). CDR3 length: 14 amino acids. The germline gives CDR1 MDHEN, CDR2 SYDVKM. Here the CDR3 DNA reads TGTGTCAGCAGTTTGGACGGGGCCACAGATACGCAGTATTTT. It is translated as CVSSLDGATDTQYF.

This clonotype came up many times. The J gene is TRBJ1-2, the V gene TRBV2; D not resolved. The CDR3 has 15 residues. CDR1 and CDR2 (germline): SNHLY, FYNNEI. Trimming left V 6 bases short and J 3 bases short, with 17 bases between. The CDR3 DNA is TGTGCCAGCAGGGAGGACGATTCCCCTCACTATGGCTACACCTTC. Translation gives CASREDDSPHYGYTF.

This clonotype came up a few times. The rearrangement uses TRBV12-3 or TRBV12-4 and TRBJ1-4, with unresolved D. CDR3 length equals 14 residues. Trimming shortened V by 9 bases and J by 3 bases, and 14 bases separated the two germline ends. The CDR3 here is CASRRTGPNEKLFF. CDR3 coding DNA: TGTGCCAGTCGCAGGACTGGTCCTAATGAAAAACTGTTTTTT.

The rearrangement joins TRBV7-3 to TRBJ2-2; 8 bases are shared with TRBD2. The V segment lost 5 bases and the J segment 2 bases; nucleotides outside the gene matches: 13. The germline gives CDR1 SGHTA, CDR2 FQGTGA. The CDR3 is 18 amino acids. The CDR3: CASSPRAAGGLNTGELFF. CDR3 nucleotides: TGTGCCAGCAGCCCCCGAGCGGCGGGGGGATTAAACACCGGGGAGCTGTTTTTT.

The rearrangement uses TRBV20-1 and TRBJ2-2, with TRBD2 identical over 15 bases. The V gene end was trimmed by 3 bases and the J gene end by 4 bases; junction bases not matched to a gene: 6. The CDR3 length is 17 residues. The germline V gene has CDR1 DFQATT and CDR2 SNEGSKA (reference sequence). The DNA of the CDR3 is TGCAGTGCTAGTGGACTAGCGGGAGGGCCGAGCACCGGGGAGCTGTTTTTT. This sequence encodes CSASGLAGGPSTGELFF.

This clonotype has ten or more counts. The gene calls are TRBV3-1 and TRBJ1-1; 7 bases fit TRBD1. Germline V gene lookup returns CDR1 LGHDT and CDR2 YNNKEL (reference sequence). J lost 8 bases, V lost 4 bases, and 7 bases had no gene match. CDR3 size: 13 residues. The CDR3 bases are TGTGCCAGCAGCCGCTCAGGGGGGGTGGAAGCTTTCTTT. It specifies CASSRSGGVEAFF.

This clonotype was found many times. CDR3 protein: CASSPKPTYEQYF. The CDR3 coding sequence is TGCGCCAGCAGCCCTAAACCAACCTACGAGCAGTACTTC. V gene TRBV5-1 combines with J gene TRBJ2-7; no firm D call. Germline V gene data show CDR1 as SGHRS and CDR2 as YFSETQ. The V and J ends lost 4 bases and 2 bases respectively, with 10 bases between them. This CDR3 is 13 amino acids long.